These 8 T cell receptor beta chains came from one sample sequenced in a study of blood T cell repertoires in COVID-19 (dated by TCRdb to the early 2020s). The receptor library was made with the immunoSEQ multiplex PCR assay. TCRdb limited this immuneACCESS table to in-frame rearrangements with V and J called. A share of clones is missing; checked studies link under half to unresolved V genes, and the rest is unexplained. This sample has around 100,000 clones in its table, and 70% to 90% of those were observed once. The top ten clones comprise 7.5% to 9.5% of the sample. Sequencing was carried out using peripheral blood. These receptors were obtained from a woman aged 70-85 years who had recovered from COVID-19.

In this sample, this clone turned up once. The chain employs TRBV14 and TRBJ2-1, with D possibly matching TRBD2 (6 bases). CDR1 is SGHDN and CDR2 is FVKESK in the germline V gene. The CDR3 runs to 18 residues. Trimming took 4 bases from V and 0 from J, leaving 19 bases between them. This chain's CDR3 is CASSPLIKRASSYNEQFF. The DNA of the CDR3 is TGTGCCAGCAGCCCCCTAATTAAGCGGGCCAGCTCCTACAATGAGCAGTTCTTC.

The chain employs TRBV5-4 and TRBJ2-2; D is ambiguous. The germline V and J ends were trimmed by 0 bases and 4 bases, with 10 bases remaining between them. The CDR3 totals 15 residues. CDR1 is SGHNT, CDR2 YYREEE, per germline (reference sequence). The CDR3 nucleotides are TGTGCCAGCAGCTTGGACTCGTCACGCACCGGGGAGCTGTTTTTT. It is translated as CASSLDSSRTGELFF.

This clone was seen a handful of times. V usage is TRBV9 and J usage is TRBJ2-3, with D perhaps matching TRBD1 (5 bases). CDR1 and CDR2 from the germline V gene are SGDLS and YYNGEE. V lost 0 bases, J lost 0 bases, and 8 bases lay in between. The CDR3 has 15 residues. Written as DNA, the CDR3 is TGTGCCAGCAGCGTAGGGGGCTATAGCACAGATACGCAGTATTTT. This encodes CASSVGGYSTDTQYF.

J is TRBJ2-3 and V is TRBV5-8; D is uncertain. V was pared by 0 bases and J by 2 bases, with 4 bases between. Germline V gene sequence: CDR1 SGHTS, CDR2 YDEGEE. CDR3 length equals 13 residues. The CDR3 nucleotides are TGTGCCAGCAGCTTGGGACACACAGATACGCAGTATTTT. Translating it yields CASSLGHTDTQYF.

The J gene is TRBJ1-5, the V gene TRBV29-1; TRBD1 agrees at 7 bases. V trimming: 7 bases; J trimming: 5 bases; junction bases outside the gene matches: 8. CDR3 length: 13 amino acids. Per germline, CDR1 SQVTM and CDR2 ANQGSEA. Here the CDR3 reads CSAATGPDQPQHF. In DNA form, the CDR3 reads TGCAGCGCCGCGACAGGGCCCGATCAGCCCCAGCATTTT.

This chain connects TRBV2 to TRBJ2-3, with D possibly TRBD2 on 6 matching bases. Germline V gives CDR1 SNHLY, CDR2 FYNNEI. Deletions cut 4 bases from V and 1 base from J, with 15 bases between. The CDR3 runs to 16 residues. The chain's CDR3 is CASSGGGTWGTDTQYF. As DNA, the CDR3 is TGTGCCAGCAGTGGAGGAGGGACTTGGGGCACAGATACGCAGTATTTT.

This chain connects TRBV12-3 or TRBV12-4 to TRBJ1-1; D not resolved. Between the trimmed V and J ends, which lost 7 bases and 1 base, there was a span of 10 bases. The length of the CDR3 is 13 residues. DNA for the CDR3: TGTGCCAGCATCCTTGGCAGGAACACTGAAGCTTTCTTT. Its protein product is CASILGRNTEAFF.

V gene TRBV29-1 combines with J gene TRBJ2-2, with 8 positions matching TRBD1. The J segment lost 3 bases and the V segment lost 1 base, leaving 7 bases of the junction unmatched. Germline assignment: CDR1 SQVTM and CDR2 ANQGSEA. This CDR3 is 16 amino acids long. CDR3 bases: TGCAGCGTTGAAGGCAGGGGGCGCAGGGACACCGGGGAGCTGTTTTTT. Protein: CSVEGRGRRDTGELFF.